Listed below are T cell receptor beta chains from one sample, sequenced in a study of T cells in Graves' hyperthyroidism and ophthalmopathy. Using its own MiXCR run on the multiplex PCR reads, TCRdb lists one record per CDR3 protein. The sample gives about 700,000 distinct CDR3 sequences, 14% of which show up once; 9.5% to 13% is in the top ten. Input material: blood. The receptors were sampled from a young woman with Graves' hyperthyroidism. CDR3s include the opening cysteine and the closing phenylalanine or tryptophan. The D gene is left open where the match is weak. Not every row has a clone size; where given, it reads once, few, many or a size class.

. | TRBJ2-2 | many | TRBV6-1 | CASSSHNPITGELFF | TGTGCCAGCAGCTCCCATAATCCCATCACCGGGGAGCTGTTTTTT
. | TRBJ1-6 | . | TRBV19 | CASSERASNSPLHF | TGTGCCAGTAGTGAACGGGCCAGTAATTCACCCCTCCACTTT
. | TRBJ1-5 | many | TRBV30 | CAWSFSHSNQPQHF | TGTGCCTGGAGTTTTAGCCACAGCAATCAGCCCCAGCATTTT
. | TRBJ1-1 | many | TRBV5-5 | CASTPLLNTEAFF | TGTGCCAGCACCCCATTACTTAACACTGAAGCTTTCTTT
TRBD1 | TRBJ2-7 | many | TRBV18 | CASSPDRGRSSYEQYF | TGTGCCAGCTCACCCGACAGGGGCCGGAGCTCCTACGAGCAGTACTTC
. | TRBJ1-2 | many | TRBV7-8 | CASSLTDTNYGYTF | TGTGCCAGCAGCTTAACGGATACTAACTATGGCTACACCTTC
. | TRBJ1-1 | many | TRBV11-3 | CASSLDSYTEAFF | TGTGCCAGCAGCTTAGACTCGTACACTGAAGCTTTCTTT
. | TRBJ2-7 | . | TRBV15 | CATSRELALSSYNEQYF | TGTGCCACCAGCAGAGAGCTAGCCCTAAGCTCCTACAATGAGCAGTACTTC
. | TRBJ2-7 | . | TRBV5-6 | CASRRRGRNYEQYF | TGTGCCAGCAGACGAAGGGGTCGGAACTACGAGCAGTACTTC
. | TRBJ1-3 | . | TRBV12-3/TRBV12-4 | CANRAAGGNTIYF | TGTGCCAACAGAGCGGCAGGGGGAAACACCATATATTTT
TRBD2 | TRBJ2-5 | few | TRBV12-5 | CASGLVLAGGPPETQYF | TGTGCTAGTGGTTTGGTGCTAGCGGGAGGGCCCCCAGAGACCCAGTACTTC
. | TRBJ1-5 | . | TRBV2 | CASRATLNSNQPQHF | TGTGCCAGCAGAGCTACACTCAATAGCAATCAGCCCCAGCATTTT
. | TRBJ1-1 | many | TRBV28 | CASSLMGFMNTEAFF | TGTGCCAGCAGTTTAATGGGTTTCATGAACACTGAAGCTTTCTTT
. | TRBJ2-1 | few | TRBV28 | CAGGAGTLSGDEQFF | TGTGCCGGAGGGGCGGGAACCCTCTCTGGCGATGAGCAGTTCTTC
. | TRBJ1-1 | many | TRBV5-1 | CASSRGWGADTEAFF | TGCGCCAGCAGCCGGGGTTGGGGGGCCGACACTGAAGCTTTCTTT
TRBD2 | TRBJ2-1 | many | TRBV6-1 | CASSDGLAAYNEQFF | TGTGCCAGCAGTGATGGACTAGCGGCTTACAATGAGCAGTTCTTC
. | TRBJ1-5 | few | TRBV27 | CASTVKAGLRNQPQHF | TGTGCCAGCACAGTGAAAGCGGGGCTTCGCAATCAGCCCCAGCATTTT
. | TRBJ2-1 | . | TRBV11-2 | CASSLARQGSYNEQFF | TGTGCCAGCAGCTTAGCGCGGCAGGGGTCCTACAATGAGCAGTTCTTC
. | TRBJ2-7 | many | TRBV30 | CAWSSSYEQYF | TGTGCCTGGTCTTCATCCTACGAGCAGTACTTC
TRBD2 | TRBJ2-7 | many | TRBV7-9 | CASSLVTGTSGYEQYF | TGTGCCAGCAGCTTAGTAACGGGGACTAGCGGCTACGAGCAGTACTTC
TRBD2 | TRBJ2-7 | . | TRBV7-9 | CASSLVAGEFYEQYF | TGTGCCAGCAGCTTAGTAGCGGGAGAGTTCTACGAGCAGTACTTC
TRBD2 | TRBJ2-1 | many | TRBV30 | CAWSSGNRNNEQFF | TGTGCCTGGAGTAGCGGGAATAGAAACAATGAGCAGTTCTTC
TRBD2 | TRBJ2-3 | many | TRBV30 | CAWRLLAGIAVTDTQYF | TGTGCCTGGAGGCTACTAGCGGGAATTGCGGTCACAGATACGCAGTATTTT
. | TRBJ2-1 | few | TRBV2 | CASGSSHEQFF | TGTGCCAGTGGGTCTAGCCATGAGCAGTTCTTC
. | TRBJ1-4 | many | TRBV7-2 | CASSLVGGSNEKLFF | TGTGCCAGCAGCTTAGTTGGGGGAAGTAATGAAAAACTGTTTTTT
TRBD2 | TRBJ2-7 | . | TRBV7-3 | CASGLSGLAGGNEQYF | TGTGCCAGCGGCTTATCGGGACTAGCGGGAGGCAATGAGCAGTACTTC
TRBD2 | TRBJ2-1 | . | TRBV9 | CASSVRGRAAEQFF | TGTGCCAGCAGCGTCCGGGGGAGGGCCGCGGAGCAGTTCTTC
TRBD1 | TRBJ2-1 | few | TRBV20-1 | CSASRGTGYNEQFF | TGCAGTGCTAGTAGGGGGACAGGGTACAATGAGCAGTTCTTC
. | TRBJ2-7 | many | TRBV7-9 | CASSSMGGGYEQYF | TGTGCCAGCAGCTCCATGGGTGGGGGCTACGAGCAGTACTTC
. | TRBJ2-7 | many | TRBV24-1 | CATPLRGRQQSYEQYF | TGTGCCACCCCTCTTCGGGGAAGGCAGCAAAGCTACGAGCAGTACTTC
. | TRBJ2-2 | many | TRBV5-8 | CASSLSRGATGELFF | TGTGCCAGCAGCCTCTCCCGGGGAGCCACCGGGGAGCTGTTTTTT
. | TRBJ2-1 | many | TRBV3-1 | CASSQPSSYNEQFF | TGTGCCAGCAGCCAACCGAGCTCCTACAATGAGCAGTTCTTC
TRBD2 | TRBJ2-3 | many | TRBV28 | CASSFLIEREDKDTQYF | TGTGCCAGCAGTTTCCTAATCGAGCGGGAGGATAAAGATACGCAGTATTTT
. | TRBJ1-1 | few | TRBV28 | CASSCPDCMNTEAFF | TGTGCCAGCAGCTGTCCAGATTGTATGAACACTGAAGCTTTCTTT
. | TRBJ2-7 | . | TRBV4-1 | CASSQVLQGKAYEQYF | TGCGCCAGCAGCCAAGTCTTGCAGGGAAAGGCCTACGAGCAGTACTTC
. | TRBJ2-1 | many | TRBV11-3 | CASSLYSSYNEQFF | TGTGCCAGCAGCTTGTACTCCTCCTACAATGAGCAGTTCTTC
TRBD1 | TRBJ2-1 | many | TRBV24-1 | CATSGGQAEGYNEQFF | TGTGCCACCAGTGGAGGACAGGCTGAGGGCTACAATGAGCAGTTCTTC
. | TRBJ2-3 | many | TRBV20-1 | CSARHPRASTDTQYF | TGCAGTGCTAGGCACCCTAGAGCTAGCACAGATACGCAGTATTTT
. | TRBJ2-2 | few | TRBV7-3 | CASSPTLAWGNTGELFF | TGTGCCAGCAGCCCGACTCTAGCGTGGGGGAACACCGGGGAGCTGTTTTTT
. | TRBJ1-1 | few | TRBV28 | CASSLYSEAFF | TGTGCCAGCAGTTTATACAGTGAAGCTTTCTTT
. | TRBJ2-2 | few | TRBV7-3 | CASSLSSGANTGELFF | TGTGCCAGCAGCCTCAGTTCAGGGGCCAACACCGGGGAGCTGTTTTTT
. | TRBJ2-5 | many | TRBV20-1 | CSARPALGNQETQYF | TGCAGTGCTCGACCGGCCCTAGGGAACCAAGAGACCCAGTACTTC
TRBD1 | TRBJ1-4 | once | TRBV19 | CASSIGAGTGGEKLFF | TGTGCCAGTAGTATCGGAGCCGGGACAGGGGGCGAAAAACTGTTTTTT
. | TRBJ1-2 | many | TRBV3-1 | CASSQDLGYGYTF | TGTGCCAGCAGCCAAGATCTGGGTTATGGCTACACCTTC
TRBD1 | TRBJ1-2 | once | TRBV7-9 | CASSLTGTGAAYGYTF | TGTGCCAGCAGCTTGACCGGGACAGGGGCGGCCTATGGCTACACCTTC
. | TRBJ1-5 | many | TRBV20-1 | CSAAGQFDQPQHF | TGCAGTGCTGCTGGACAGTTCGATCAGCCCCAGCATTTT
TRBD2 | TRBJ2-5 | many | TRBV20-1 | CSARDRRLAGQETQYF | TGCAGTGCTAGAGATAGGAGACTAGCGGGACAAGAGACCCAGTACTTC
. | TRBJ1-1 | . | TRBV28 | CASIGTQKMEAFF | TGTGCCAGCATAGGCACCCAAAAAATGGAAGCTTTCTTT
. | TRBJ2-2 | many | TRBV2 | CASSGQGGNTGELFF | TGTGCCAGCAGTGGACAGGGAGGGAACACCGGGGAGCTGTTTTTT
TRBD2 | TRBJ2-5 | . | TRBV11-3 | CASSLDEGLAGVKETQYF | TGTGCCAGCAGCTTAGACGAGGGGCTAGCGGGAGTGAAAGAGACCCAGTACTTC
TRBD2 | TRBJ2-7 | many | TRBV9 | CASSAASGSYEQYF | TGTGCCAGCAGCGCAGCTAGCGGGAGCTACGAGCAGTACTTC
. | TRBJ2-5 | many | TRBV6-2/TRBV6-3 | CASSYGGAMGETQYF | TGTGCCAGCAGTTACGGCGGGGCAATGGGTGAGACCCAGTACTTC